Included here is one T cell receptor (beta chain) sequence, with context. Its antigen is unidentified. Trimming took 6 bases from V and 3 from J; bases not matched to a gene: 7. CDR1 and CDR2 from the germline V gene are DFQATT and SNEGSKA (reference sequence). This CDR3 has 13 amino acids. The sample comes from a study of blood T cells in healthy people across ages. About the research overall: Through template switching, about one barcoded beta molecule was captured per two T cells, as measured in model experiments. Study-level results: Total diversity from one million sequenced T cells was likely underestimated.

Together with a sample-barcoded 5' primer, a J-beta primer mix was included in a second PCR lasting roughly 6 to 12 cycles. TCRdb reprocessed the 5' RACE reads with MiXCR, giving one entry per CDR3 protein. The sample lists 760,000 or so distinct CDR3 sequences, roughly 25% occurring once. These data were also reused for a study on T cells of mothers and their children. That report adds: Slightly, though not significantly, more overlap was seen in related than in unrelated mother-child pairs. The data showed no persistent microchimeric T cell clones.

The V and J genes are TRBV20-1 and TRBJ1-1; 7 positions match TRBD1. This sequence originates from a boy aged 5-17 years in good health. The specimen was blood. CDR3 in amino acids: CSAGGGLDTEAFF. The CDR3 DNA reads TGCAGTGCCGGAGGGGGCCTCGACACTGAAGCTTTCTTT.